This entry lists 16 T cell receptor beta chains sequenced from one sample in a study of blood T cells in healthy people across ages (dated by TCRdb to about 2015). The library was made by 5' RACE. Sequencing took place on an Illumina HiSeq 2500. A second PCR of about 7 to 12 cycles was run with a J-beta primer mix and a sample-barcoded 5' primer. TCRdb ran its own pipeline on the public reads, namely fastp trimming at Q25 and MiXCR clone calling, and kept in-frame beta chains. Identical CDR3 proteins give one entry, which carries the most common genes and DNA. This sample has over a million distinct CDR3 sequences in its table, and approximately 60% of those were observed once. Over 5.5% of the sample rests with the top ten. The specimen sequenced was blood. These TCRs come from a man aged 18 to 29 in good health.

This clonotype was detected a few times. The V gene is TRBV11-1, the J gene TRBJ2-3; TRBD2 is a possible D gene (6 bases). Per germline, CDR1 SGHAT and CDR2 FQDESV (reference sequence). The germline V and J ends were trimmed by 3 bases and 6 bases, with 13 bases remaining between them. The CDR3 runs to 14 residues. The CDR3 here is CASSLGLLPDTQYF. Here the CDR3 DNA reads TGTGCCAGCAGCTTGGGACTTCTTCCGGATACGCAGTATTTT. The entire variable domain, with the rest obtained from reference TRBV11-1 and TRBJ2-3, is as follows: EAEVAQSPRYKITEKSQAVAFWCDPISGHATLYWYRQILGQGPELLVQFQDESVVDDSQLPKDRFSAERLKGVDSTLKIQPAELGDSAMYLCASSLGLLPDTQYFGPGTRLTVL.

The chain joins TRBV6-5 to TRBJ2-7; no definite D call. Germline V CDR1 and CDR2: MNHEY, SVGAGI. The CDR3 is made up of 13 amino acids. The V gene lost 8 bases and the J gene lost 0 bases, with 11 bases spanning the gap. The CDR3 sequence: CASRVASSYEQYF. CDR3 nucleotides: TGTGCCAGCCGAGTAGCTAGCTCCTACGAGCAGTACTTC.

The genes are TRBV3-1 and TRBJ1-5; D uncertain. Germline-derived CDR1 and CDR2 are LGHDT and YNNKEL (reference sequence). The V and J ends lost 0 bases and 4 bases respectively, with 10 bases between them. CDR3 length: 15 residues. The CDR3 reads CASSQDLTENQPQHF. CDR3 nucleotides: TGTGCCAGCAGCCAAGATCTGACGGAGAATCAGCCCCAGCATTTT.

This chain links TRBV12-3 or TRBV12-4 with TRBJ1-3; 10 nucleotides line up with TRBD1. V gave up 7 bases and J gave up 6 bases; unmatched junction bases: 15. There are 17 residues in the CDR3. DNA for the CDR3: TGTGCCAGCACCAAAACCCGACAGGGGGCCCTGCAAAACACCATATATTTT. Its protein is CASTKTRQGALQNTIYF.

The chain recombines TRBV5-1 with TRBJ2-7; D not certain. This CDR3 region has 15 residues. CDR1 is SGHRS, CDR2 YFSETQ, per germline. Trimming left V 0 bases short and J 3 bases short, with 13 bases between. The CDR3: CASSLGPDFFYEQYF. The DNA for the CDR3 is TGCGCCAGCAGCTTGGGACCAGATTTCTTCTACGAGCAGTACTTC.

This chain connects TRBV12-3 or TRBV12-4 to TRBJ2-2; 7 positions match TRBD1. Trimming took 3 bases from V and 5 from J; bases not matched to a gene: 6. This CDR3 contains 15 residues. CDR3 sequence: CASSLGTEGTGELFF. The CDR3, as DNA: TGTGCCAGCAGTTTGGGGACAGAGGGTACCGGGGAGCTGTTTTTT.

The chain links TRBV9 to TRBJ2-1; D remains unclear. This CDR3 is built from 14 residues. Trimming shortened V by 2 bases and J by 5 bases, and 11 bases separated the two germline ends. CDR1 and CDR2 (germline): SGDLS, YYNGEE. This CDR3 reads CASSVNTANNEQFF. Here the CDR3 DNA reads TGTGCCAGCAGCGTCAACACAGCAAACAATGAGCAGTTCTTC.

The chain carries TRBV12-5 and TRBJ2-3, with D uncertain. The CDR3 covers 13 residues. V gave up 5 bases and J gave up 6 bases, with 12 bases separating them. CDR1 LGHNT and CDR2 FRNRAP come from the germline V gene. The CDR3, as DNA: TGTGCTAGTGGTGGACCGACCGAGGATACGCAGTATTTT. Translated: CASGGPTEDTQYF. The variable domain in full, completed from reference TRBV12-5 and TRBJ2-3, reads DARVTQTPRHKVTEMGQEVTMRCQPILGHNTVFWYRQTMMQGLELLAYFRNRAPLDDSGMPKDRFSAEMPDATLATLKIQPSEPRDSAVYFCASGGPTEDTQYFGPGTRLTVL.

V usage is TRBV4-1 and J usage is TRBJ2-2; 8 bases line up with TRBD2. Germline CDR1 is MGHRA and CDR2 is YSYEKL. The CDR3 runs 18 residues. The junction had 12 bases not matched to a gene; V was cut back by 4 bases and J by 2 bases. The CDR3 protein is CASSPVMAGGINTGELFF. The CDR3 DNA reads TGCGCCAGCAGCCCCGTAATGGCGGGGGGCATTAACACCGGGGAGCTGTTTTTT.

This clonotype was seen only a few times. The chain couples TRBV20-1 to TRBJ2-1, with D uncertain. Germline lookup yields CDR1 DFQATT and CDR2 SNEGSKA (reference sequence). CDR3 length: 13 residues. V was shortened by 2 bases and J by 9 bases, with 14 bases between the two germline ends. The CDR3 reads CSARPGLIPEQFF. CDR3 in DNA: TGCAGTGCTAGACCGGGTTTGATCCCTGAGCAGTTCTTC.

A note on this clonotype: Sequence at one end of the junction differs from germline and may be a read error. CDR3: CANSPKGQVQRGETQYF. Here the CDR3 DNA reads TGTGCCAACAGTCCTAAGGGACAGGTCCAACGGGGGGAGACCCAGTACTTC. This sequence joins TRBV12-3 or TRBV12-4 and TRBJ2-5; TRBD1 matches at 8 bases. The CDR3 loop spans 17 amino acids.

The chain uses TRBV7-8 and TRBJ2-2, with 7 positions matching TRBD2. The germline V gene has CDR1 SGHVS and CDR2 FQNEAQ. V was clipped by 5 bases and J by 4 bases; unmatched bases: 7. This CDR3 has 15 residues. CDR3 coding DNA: TGTGCCAGCAGCGCCATACTAGCGCGCACCGGGGAGCTGTTTTTT. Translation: CASSAILARTGELFF.

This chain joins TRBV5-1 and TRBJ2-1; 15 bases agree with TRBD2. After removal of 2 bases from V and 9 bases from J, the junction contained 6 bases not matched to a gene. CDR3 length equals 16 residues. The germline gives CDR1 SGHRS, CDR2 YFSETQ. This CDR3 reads CASSLGGLAGGGEQFF. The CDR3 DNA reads TGCGCCAGCAGCTTAGGGGGACTAGCGGGGGGAGGTGAGCAGTTCTTC.

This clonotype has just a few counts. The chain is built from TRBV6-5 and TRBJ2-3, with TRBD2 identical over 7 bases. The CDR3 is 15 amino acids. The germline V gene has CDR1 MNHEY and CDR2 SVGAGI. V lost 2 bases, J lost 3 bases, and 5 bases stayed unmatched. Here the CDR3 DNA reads TGTGCCAGCAGTTACATGGGGGGGGGAACAGATACGCAGTATTTT. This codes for CASSYMGGGTDTQYF.

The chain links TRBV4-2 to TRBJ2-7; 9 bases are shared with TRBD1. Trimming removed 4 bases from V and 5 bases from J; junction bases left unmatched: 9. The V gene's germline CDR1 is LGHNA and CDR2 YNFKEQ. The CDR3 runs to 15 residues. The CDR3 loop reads CASSPGQGIFHEQYF. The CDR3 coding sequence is TGTGCCAGCAGCCCCGGACAGGGGATCTTCCACGAGCAGTACTTC.

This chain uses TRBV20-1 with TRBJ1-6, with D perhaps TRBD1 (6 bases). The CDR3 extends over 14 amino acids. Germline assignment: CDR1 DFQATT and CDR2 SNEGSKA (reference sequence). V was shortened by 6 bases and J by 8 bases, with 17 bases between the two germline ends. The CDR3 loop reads CSAKGEGLYSPLHF. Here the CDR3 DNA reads TGCAGTGCCAAGGGGGAGGGATTATATTCACCCCTCCACTTT.